The T cell receptor beta chain under discussion was sequenced for a study of chemoradiotherapy in HPV16-positive cancers. Study in general: Candidate HPV-specific clones and shared TCR motifs came from a couple of HPV16-positive patients. Study-wide findings and caveats: In HPV16-positive patients, HPV-responsive T-cell expansion tracked better recurrence-free survival.

The V end was cut by 2 bases, the J end by 4 bases, with 11 bases between. The germline gives CDR1 MNHEY, CDR2 SVGAGI. The CDR3 spans 14 residues. Worth noting for this clone: The antigen is unknown.

TCRdb keeps only in-frame clones here, not all; method: immunoSEQ multiplex PCR. The sample consists of some 21,000 clones, around 87% of them appearing once. The chain recombines TRBV6-5 with TRBJ1-1; D perhaps matches TRBD1 (5 bases). The sample consisted of blood, taken from a patient who underwent chemoradiotherapy. This clonotype was sampled from a human donor with HPV-associated anogenital cancer. The CDR3 is CASSYLGAPTEAFF. The CDR3 bases are TGTGCCAGCAGTTACCTAGGGGCGCCCACTGAAGCTTTCTTT.